The TCR beta chain described here comes from a study of sequential checkpoint blockade in melanoma. About the study: Both treatment sequences were followed by maintenance nivolumab.

Sample treatment: randomized to nivolumab then ipilimumab (arm A) or the reverse (arm B). DNA-damaging chemotherapy had not been given to any patient beforehand. PBMC sorting kept live CD3+CD8+ cells without CD19 or CD56. Clones were sequenced by immunoSEQ multiplex PCR, and TCRdb holds only the in-frame ones, with some missing. Of 8,500 to 9,500 clones in the sample, around 79% were seen once. The CDR3 runs to 16 residues. Unmatched junction bases numbered 7, after V lost 3 bases and J lost 8 bases. CDR1 is SGHVS, CDR2 FNYEAQ, per germline. The input for sequencing was CD8+ T cells sorted from blood (inferred from file names), taken from a patient given nivolumab and ipilimumab in sequence. This rearrangement joins TRBV7-6 to TRBJ1-6, with 10 bases identical to TRBD1. The origin of this receptor is a human donor with melanoma. CDR3 sequence reads: CASSLKPGQGDSPLHF. In nucleotides, the CDR3 is TGTGCCAGCAGCTTGAAGCCCGGACAGGGGGATTCACCCCTCCACTTT.